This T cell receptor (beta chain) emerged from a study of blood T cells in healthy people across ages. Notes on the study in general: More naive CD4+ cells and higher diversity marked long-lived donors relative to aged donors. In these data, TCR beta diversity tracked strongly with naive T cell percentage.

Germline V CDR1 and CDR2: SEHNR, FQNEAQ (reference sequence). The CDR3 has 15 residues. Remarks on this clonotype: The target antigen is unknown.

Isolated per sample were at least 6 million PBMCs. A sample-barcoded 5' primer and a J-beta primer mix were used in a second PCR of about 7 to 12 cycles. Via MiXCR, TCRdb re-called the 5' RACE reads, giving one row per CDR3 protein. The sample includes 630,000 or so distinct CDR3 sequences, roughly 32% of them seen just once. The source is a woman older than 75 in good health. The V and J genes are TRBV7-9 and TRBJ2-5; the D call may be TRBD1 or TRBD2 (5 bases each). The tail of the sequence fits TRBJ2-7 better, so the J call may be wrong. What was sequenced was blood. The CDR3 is CASTSLGTAIYEQYF. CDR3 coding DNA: TGTGCCAGCACCTCTTTAGGGACGGCAATCTACGAGCAGTACTTC.